This T cell receptor (beta chain) comes out of a study of T cells in Graves' hyperthyroidism and ophthalmopathy. Study-level points and caveats: Appearing also in blood were most of the thyroid clonotypes expanded above 0.001. Onset of ophthalmopathy came a median around 6.2 months after the model predicted it.

The definition of stable Graves' hyperthyroidism was no ophthalmopathy progression within 18 months. The PBMCs had their origin in around 9.1 ml of fresh peripheral blood. This clonotype has just a few counts. The antigen is undetermined. Amplified TCR beta CDR3 regions came from RNA transcripts. The HTBI primer set drove a first-round RT-PCR of the TCR CDR3. TCRdb analysed the multiplex PCR reads with MiXCR anew, one entry per CDR3 protein. Of hundreds of thousands of distinct CDR3 sequences in the sample, over 35% are singletons; the top ten hold approximately 10%. The CDR3 has 13 residues. Germline CDR1 and CDR2: SNHLY and FYNNEI. V gave up 6 bases and J gave up 6 bases, with 12 bases separating them.

The sample was blood. This chain uses TRBV2 with TRBJ1-5; a weak D match, TRBD1 (5 bases). This clonotype was sampled from a man in his late teens or twenties with Graves' hyperthyroidism. The CDR3 DNA is TGTGCCAGCAGAGAGGGGCCGGGTCAGCCCCAGCATTTT. It is translated as CASREGPGQPQHF.